The sequence of this TCR beta chain was determined in a study of blood T cell repertoires in COVID-19. Trimming left V 3 bases short and J 5 bases short, with 10 bases between. The CDR3 consists of 13 residues. Per the germline V gene, CDR1 is MNHEY and CDR2 is SMNVEV (reference sequence). Per the original data handling: Counts of nucleated cells, estimated from reference gene primer amplification, were obtained. Libraries were prepared by immunoSEQ multiplex PCR; TCRdb keeps only in-frame clonotypes and omits some of them. The D gene and trimming were derived from the DNA, and the V and J assignments and clone size from that table. The repertoire holds over 250,000 clones, 80% to 90% seen once, with over 2% in the top ten.

The clonotype was recovered from a woman between 18 and 29 years old who had recovered from COVID-19. The chain uses TRBV27 and TRBJ2-5; D is perhaps TRBD1 (6 bases). The sample comprised PBMCs or T cells enriched from blood (not recorded which). The DNA of the CDR3 is TGTGCCAGCAGTTTTGGGCAGGGGGAGACCCAGTACTTC. Its translation is CASSFGQGETQYF.